The T cell receptor beta chain described here comes from a study of blood T cell repertoires in COVID-19. Across the whole study: Donors in the United States, Italy and Spain gave samples during acute or convalescent COVID-19. The analysed material was cDNA or gDNA that came from T cells, B-cell-depleted T cells, or PBMCs.

The CDR3 is 15 amino acids. Germline CDR1 reads SGHKS; CDR2 reads YYEKEE (reference sequence). Trimming removed 4 bases from V and 4 bases from J, with 17 bases in between. In the authors' methods: Amplification of reference gene primers was used by the study to estimate nucleated cell counts. Method: immunoSEQ multiplex PCR; TCRdb's copy keeps in-frame clones and lacks some. V, J and clone size reflect that table, while D and trimming were determined from the DNA. This repertoire shows roughly 190,000 clones, approximately 89% found once; its top ten account for around 8%. The source is a woman aged 60-75 years with acute or convalescent COVID-19. V is TRBV5-5 and J is TRBJ1-2, with a tentative D call TRBD1 (5 bases). Material: peripheral blood. This CDR3 is CASSPDRGVSYGYTF. The DNA of the CDR3 is TGTGCCAGCAGCCCCGATAGGGGTGTTAGCTATGGCTACACCTTC. Full variable domain (remainder filled in from reference TRBV5-5 and TRBJ1-2): DAGVTQSPTHLIKTRGQQVTLRCSPISGHKSVSWYQQVLGQGPQFIFQYYEKEERGRGNFPDRFSARQFPNYSSELNVNALLLGDSALYLCASSPDRGVSYGYTFGSGTRLTVV.